This T cell receptor (beta chain) came from a study of identical twins. About this clonotype itself: The antigen remains unidentified.

The CDR3 runs 16 residues. Germline V gene lookup returns CDR1 SGHRS and CDR2 YFSETQ. The V end was cut by 0 bases, the J end by 4 bases, with 15 bases between. TCRdb independently ran MiXCR on the 5' RACE reads; one entry per CDR3 protein. This table has 1.5 million to 2 million distinct CDR3 sequences, less than 35% appearing once. Findings and caveats of the study: Out-of-frame alpha sequences common to twins were enriched for low generation probability. Its conclusions, products of cross-sectional statistical analysis, did not come from following the same donors.

The material sequenced was cord blood. The chain couples TRBV5-1 to TRBJ2-3, with D perhaps TRBD1 (6 bases). This TCR came from a newborn girl in good health. In DNA, the CDR3 is TGCGCCAGCAGCTTGGCTTCGACAGGCCCTCCAGATACGCAGTATTTT. As protein: CASSLASTGPPDTQYF.